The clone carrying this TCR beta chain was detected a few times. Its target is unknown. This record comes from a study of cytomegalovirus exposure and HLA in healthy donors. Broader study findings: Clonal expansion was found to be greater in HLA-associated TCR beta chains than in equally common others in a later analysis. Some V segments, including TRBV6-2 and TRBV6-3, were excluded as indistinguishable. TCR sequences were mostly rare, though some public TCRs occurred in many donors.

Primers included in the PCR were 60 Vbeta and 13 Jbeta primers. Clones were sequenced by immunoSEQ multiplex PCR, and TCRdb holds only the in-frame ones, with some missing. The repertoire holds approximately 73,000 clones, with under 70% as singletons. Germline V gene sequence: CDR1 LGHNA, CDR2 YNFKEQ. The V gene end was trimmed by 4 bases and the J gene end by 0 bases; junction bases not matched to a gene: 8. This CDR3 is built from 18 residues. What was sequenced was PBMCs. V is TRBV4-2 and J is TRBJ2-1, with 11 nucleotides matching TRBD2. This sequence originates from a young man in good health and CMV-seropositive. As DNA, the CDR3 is TGTGCCAGCAGCCCGGCTAGCGGGAGGCCTAGCTCCTACAATGAGCAGTTCTTC. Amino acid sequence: CASSPASGRPSSYNEQFF.